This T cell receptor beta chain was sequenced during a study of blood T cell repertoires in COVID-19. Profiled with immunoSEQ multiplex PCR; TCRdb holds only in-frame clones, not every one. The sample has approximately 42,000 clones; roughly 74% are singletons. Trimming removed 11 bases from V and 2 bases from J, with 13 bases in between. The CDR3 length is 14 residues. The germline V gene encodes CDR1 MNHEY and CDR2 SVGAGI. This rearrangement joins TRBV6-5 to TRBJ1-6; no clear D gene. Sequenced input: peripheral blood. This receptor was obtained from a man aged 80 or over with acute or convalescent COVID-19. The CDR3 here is CAAGRVTYNSPLHF. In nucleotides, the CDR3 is TGTGCCGCGGGAAGAGTCACCTATAATTCACCCCTCCACTTT.